This is a list of T cell receptor beta chains from one sample in a study of T-cell reconstitution after alpha-beta-depleted transplantation in children. Via MiXCR, TCRdb re-called the PCR reads, giving one row per CDR3 protein. This sample has a few hundred thousand distinct CDR3 sequences, with about a quarter found just once. The sequences come from PBMCs, collected before TCRalphabeta/CD19-depleted stem cell transplant. Source of these receptors: a boy in the first two years of life with Wiskott-Aldrich syndrome, due to receive a stem cell transplant. The CDR3 runs from the conserved cysteine through the conserved F or W. D genes are given only for firm matches. Clone size is not always given. Where it is, it says once, few, many or a class for expanded clones.

V gene	D gene	clone size	J gene	CDR3 DNA	CDR3 protein
TRBV5-1	NA	few	TRBJ2-1	TGCGCCAGCAGCTTGGGGCTCGCTCAGCAGTTCTTC	CASSLGLAQQFF
TRBV12-3/TRBV12-4	NA	NA	TRBJ1-4	TGTGCCAGCAGGTCACAGGGCGGGGAAAAACTGTTTTTT	CASRSQGGEKLFF
TRBV5-1	TRBD1	NA	TRBJ2-2	TGCGCCAGCAGCCCGGGACAGATAACGAACACCGGGGAGCTGTTTTTT	CASSPGQITNTGELFF
TRBV12-3/TRBV12-4	TRBD2	NA	TRBJ2-1	TGTGCCAGCAGCCCGCTTAGCGGGAGGGCCGGTGAGCAGTTCTTC	CASSPLSGRAGEQFF
TRBV12-3/TRBV12-4	TRBD2	few	TRBJ2-3	TGTGCCAGCAGTCAGGGACTAGCGGACCCACAAGATACGCAGTATTTT	CASSQGLADPQDTQYF
TRBV5-1	NA	NA	TRBJ2-2	TGCGCCAGCAGCTCTACAACGACTAGACGCACGAACACCGGGGAGCTGTTTTTT	CASSSTTTRRTNTGELFF
TRBV14	NA	NA	TRBJ2-1	TGTGCCAGCAGCCAGGGACAACTGATCCCCTACAATGAGCAGTTCTTC	CASSQGQLIPYNEQFF
TRBV7-9	NA	NA	TRBJ2-1	TGTGCCAGCAGCTCTGACGTACTCAATGAGCAGTTCTTC	CASSSDVLNEQFF
TRBV5-1	TRBD2	NA	TRBJ2-1	TGCGCCAGCAGCTTGCGTATGAACGGGAGGGTCTTGAATGAGCAGTTCTTC	CASSLRMNGRVLNEQFF
TRBV4-1	NA	NA	TRBJ1-1	TGCGCCAGCAGCCAAGATCCGGCGGCTCGAGGTGAAGCTTTCTTT	CASSQDPAARGEAFF
TRBV19	TRBD1	NA	TRBJ1-2	TGTGCCAGTAGCCTAAGGGGGCAGGGGAACTATGGCTACACCTTC	CASSLRGQGNYGYTF
TRBV5-1	TRBD2	few	TRBJ2-3	TGCGCCAGCAGCCCGGGAGGACTAGCGGGAGCCCATACGCAGTATTTT	CASSPGGLAGAHTQYF
TRBV7-9	TRBD2	few	TRBJ2-5	TGTGCCAGCAGCACCGGGACTAGCAGGGAGACCCAGTACTTC	CASSTGTSRETQYF
TRBV6-5	TRBD2	NA	TRBJ2-2	TGTGCCAGCAGTTACTCGGGTCTAGCGGGAGTCACCGGGGAGCTGTTTTTT	CASSYSGLAGVTGELFF
TRBV5-5	NA	few	TRBJ2-2	TGTGCCAGCAGCTTGGAAGGTGCGGCCGGGGAGCTGTTTTTT	CASSLEGAAGELFF
TRBV28	NA	NA	TRBJ2-1	TGTGCCAGCAGTTTAAGGCTAGACAATGAGCAGTTCTTC	CASSLRLDNEQFF
TRBV10-3	TRBD1	NA	TRBJ2-1	TGTGCCATCAGTGAATCGGACAGGGGATCCTACAATGAGCAGTTCTTC	CAISESDRGSYNEQFF
TRBV20-1	TRBD1	NA	TRBJ1-5	TGCAGTGCTAGTAACACAGGGGGCTACGATCAGCCCCAGCATTTT	CSASNTGGYDQPQHF
TRBV5-1	TRBD2	NA	TRBJ2-1	TGCGCCAGCAGCGAGCGGGACCTAAGGAATGAGCAGTTCTTC	CASSERDLRNEQFF
TRBV9	NA	NA	TRBJ1-1	TGTGCCAGCAGCGTATTGGGAGGGGAAGTCGCTGAAGCTTTCTTT	CASSVLGGEVAEAFF
TRBV5-1	TRBD2	NA	TRBJ2-5	TGCGCCAGCAGCCCGCCGGGGACTAGACAAGAGACCCAGTACTTC	CASSPPGTRQETQYF
TRBV12-3/TRBV12-4	TRBD1	NA	TRBJ2-1	TGTGCCAGCAGTTTAGTCGACAGGGTATTCAACAATGAGCAGTTCTTC	CASSLVDRVFNNEQFF
TRBV7-2	TRBD2	NA	TRBJ2-1	TGTGCCAGCAGCCTTAGCGGGAGTGCCTACAATGAGCAGTTCTTC	CASSLSGSAYNEQFF
TRBV4-1	NA	NA	TRBJ1-2	TGCGCCAGCAGCCAAGAGTGGAGCTATGGCTACACCTTC	CASSQEWSYGYTF
TRBV15	NA	NA	TRBJ1-1	TGTGCCACCAGCAGAGGGAATCACGCGAAGGGGACTGAAGCTTTCTTT	CATSRGNHAKGTEAFF
TRBV12-3/TRBV12-4	NA	many	TRBJ2-1	TGTGCCAGCAGTTTTAGCGGATACAATGAGCAGTTCTTC	CASSFSGYNEQFF
TRBV27	TRBD2	NA	TRBJ2-7	TGTGCCAGCAGTAAGACTAGCGGAAGGTACGAGCAGTACTTC	CASSKTSGRYEQYF
TRBV18	TRBD2	NA	TRBJ2-1	TGTGCCAGCTCACCGACTGATAGCGGGGGGTCGACCTACAATGAGCAGTTCTTC	CASSPTDSGGSTYNEQFF